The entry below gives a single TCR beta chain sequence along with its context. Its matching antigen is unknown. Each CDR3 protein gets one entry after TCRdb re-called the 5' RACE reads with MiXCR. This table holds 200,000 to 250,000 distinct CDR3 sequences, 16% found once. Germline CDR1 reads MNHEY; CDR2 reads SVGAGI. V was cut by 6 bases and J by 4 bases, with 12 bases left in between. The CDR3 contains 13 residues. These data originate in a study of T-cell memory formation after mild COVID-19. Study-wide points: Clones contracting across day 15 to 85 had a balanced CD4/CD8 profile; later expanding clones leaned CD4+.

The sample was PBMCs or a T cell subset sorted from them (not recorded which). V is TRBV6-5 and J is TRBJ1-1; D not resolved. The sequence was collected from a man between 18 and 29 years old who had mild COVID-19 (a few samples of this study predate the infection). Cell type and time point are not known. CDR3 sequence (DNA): TGTGCCAGCAGACCCACCCGGCGCACTGAAGCTTTCTTT. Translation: CASRPTRRTEAFF.